The source of this TCR beta chain is a study of neurological immune-mediated disorders. 5'RACE employing 10-nucleotide random UMIs yielded the cDNA. In every sequencing run, more than 170 million TCR-beta sequences were generated from 15-18 subjects. Using its own MiXCR run on the 5' RACE reads, TCRdb lists one record per CDR3 protein. This table holds around 41,000 distinct CDR3 sequences, about 14% found once. This clonotype was counted many times. What it recognizes is unknown. The T cells used for sorted libraries numbered roughly 970,000, either CD4+ or CD8+. General study findings and limits: Across subjects, expanded clones had no CDR3 amino acid sequences in common, pointing to private repertoires in all groups.

The receptor's source is a woman aged 55-70 years with HTLV-1-associated myelopathy (HAM/TSP). The source material was CD4+ T cells from blood.

This CDR3 is CASSTPNYGYTF. The CDR3 nucleotides read TGTGCCAGCAGTACCCCGAACTATGGCTACACCTTC. The J gene is TRBJ1-2, the V gene TRBV6-2 or TRBV6-3; no reliable D call. Per germline, CDR1 MNHEY and CDR2 SVGEGT. V dropped 5 bases and J dropped 2 bases, with 6 bases sitting between them. CDR3 size: 12 residues.